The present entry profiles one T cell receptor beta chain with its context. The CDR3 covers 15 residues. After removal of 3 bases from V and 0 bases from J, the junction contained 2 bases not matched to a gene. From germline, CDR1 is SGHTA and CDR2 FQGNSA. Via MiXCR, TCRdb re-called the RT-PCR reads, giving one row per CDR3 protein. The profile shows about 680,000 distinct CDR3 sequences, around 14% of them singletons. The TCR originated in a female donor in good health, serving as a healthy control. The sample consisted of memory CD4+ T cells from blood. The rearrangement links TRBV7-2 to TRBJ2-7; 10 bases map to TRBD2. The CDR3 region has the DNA TGTGCCAGCAGCTTCGGACTAGCGGACTCCTACGAGCAGTACTTC. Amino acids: CASSFGLADSYEQYF.